This T cell receptor (beta chain) was captured in a study of cytomegalovirus exposure and HLA in healthy donors. Study background: According to later analysis, the same platform produced the approximately 120 validation and 600 to 800 first-cohort repertoires.

The 120-subject validation cohort, separate from the approximately 660-subject first cohort, included the donors. Measured with immunoSEQ multiplex PCR; TCRdb has only the in-frame clones, and not every one. The data contain about 190,000 clones, approximately 88% of them singletons. Regarding this clone: Its specificity is unknown. At one end the junction does not follow the germline gene, possibly because of a read error.

Study results and limitations: The study flagged approximately 180 TCR beta chains as cytomegalovirus-associated. The classifier reportedly diagnosed cytomegalovirus status with high sensitivity and specificity.

There are 14 residues in the CDR3. Looked up from germline, CDR1 is MNHEY and CDR2 is SVGAGI. The sequenced sample was PBMCs. The source of this sequence is a man aged 18 to 30 in good health and CMV-seropositive. V gene TRBV6-5 combines with J gene TRBJ1-2; TRBD1 matches 10 bases. The CDR3 reads CASRRTGGNSGYTF. The CDR3 nucleotides read TGTGCCAGCAGAAGGACAGGGGGAAACTCTGGCTACACCTTC.